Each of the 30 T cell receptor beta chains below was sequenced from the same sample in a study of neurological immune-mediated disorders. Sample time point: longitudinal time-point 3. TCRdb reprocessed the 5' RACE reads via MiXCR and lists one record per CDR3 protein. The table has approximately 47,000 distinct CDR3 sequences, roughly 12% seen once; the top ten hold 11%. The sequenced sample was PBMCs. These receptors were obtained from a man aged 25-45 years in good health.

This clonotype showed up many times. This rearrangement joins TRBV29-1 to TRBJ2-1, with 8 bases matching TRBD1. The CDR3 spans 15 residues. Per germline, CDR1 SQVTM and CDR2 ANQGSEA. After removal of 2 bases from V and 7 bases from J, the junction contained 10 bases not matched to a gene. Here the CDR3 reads CSVESPGGAPNEQFF. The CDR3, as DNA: TGCAGCGTTGAAAGTCCAGGGGGCGCACCAAATGAGCAGTTCTTC.

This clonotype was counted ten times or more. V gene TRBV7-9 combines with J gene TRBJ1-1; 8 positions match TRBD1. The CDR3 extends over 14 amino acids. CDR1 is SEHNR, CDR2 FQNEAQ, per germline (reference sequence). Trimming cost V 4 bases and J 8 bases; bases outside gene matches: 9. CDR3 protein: CASSSTGGVGEAFF. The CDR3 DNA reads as TGTGCCAGCAGCTCTACAGGGGGGGTTGGCGAAGCTTTCTTT. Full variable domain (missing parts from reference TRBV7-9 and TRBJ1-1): DTGVSQNPRHKITKRGQNVTFRCDPISEHNRLYWYRQTLGQGPEFLTYFQNEAQLEKSRLLSDRFSAERPKGSFSTLEIQRTEQGDSAMYLCASSSTGGVGEAFFGQGTRLTVV.

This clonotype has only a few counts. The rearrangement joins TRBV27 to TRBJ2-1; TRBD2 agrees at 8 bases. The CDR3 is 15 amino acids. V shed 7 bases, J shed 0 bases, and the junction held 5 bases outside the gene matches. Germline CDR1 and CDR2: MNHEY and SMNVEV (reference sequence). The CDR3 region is CASTRGTSSYNEQFF. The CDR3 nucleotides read TGTGCCAGCACTCGTGGGACTAGCTCCTACAATGAGCAGTTCTTC.

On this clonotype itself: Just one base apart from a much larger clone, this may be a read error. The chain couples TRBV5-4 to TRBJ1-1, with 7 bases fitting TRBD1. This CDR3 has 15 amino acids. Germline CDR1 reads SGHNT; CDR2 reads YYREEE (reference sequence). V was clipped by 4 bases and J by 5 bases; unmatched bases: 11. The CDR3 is CASSPPPGRGTEAFF. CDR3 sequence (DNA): TGTGCCAGCAGCCCTCCCCCCGGCAGGGGGACTGAAGCTTTCTTT.

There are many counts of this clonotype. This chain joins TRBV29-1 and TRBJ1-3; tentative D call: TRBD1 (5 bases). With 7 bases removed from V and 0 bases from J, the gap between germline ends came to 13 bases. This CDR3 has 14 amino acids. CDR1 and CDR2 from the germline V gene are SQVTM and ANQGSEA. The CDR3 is CSARDPGSGNTIYF. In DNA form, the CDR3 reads TGCAGCGCCCGGGACCCAGGCTCTGGAAACACCATATATTTT.

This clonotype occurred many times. Here the CDR3 reads CATSDWPPINEQFF. The DNA of the CDR3 is TGTGCCACCAGTGATTGGCCACCCATCAATGAGCAGTTCTTC. The genes are TRBV24-1 and TRBJ2-1; D ambiguous. This CDR3 comprises 14 residues. The V gene's germline CDR1 is KGHDR and CDR2 SFDVKD. Trimming shortened V by 2 bases and J by 6 bases, and 10 bases separated the two germline ends.

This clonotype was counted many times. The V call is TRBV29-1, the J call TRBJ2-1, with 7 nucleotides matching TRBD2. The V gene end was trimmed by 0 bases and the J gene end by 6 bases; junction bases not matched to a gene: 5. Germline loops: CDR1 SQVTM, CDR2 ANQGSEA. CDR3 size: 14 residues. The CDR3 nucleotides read TGCAGCGTTGAAGATCCGGGACTATCCAATGAGCAGTTCTTC. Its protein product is CSVEDPGLSNEQFF.

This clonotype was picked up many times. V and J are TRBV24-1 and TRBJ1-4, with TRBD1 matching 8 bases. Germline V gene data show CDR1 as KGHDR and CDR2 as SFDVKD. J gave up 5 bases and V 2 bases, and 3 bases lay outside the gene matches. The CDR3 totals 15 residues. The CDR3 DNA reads TGTGCCACCAGTGATTCCCGGACAGGGAATGAAAAACTGTTTTTT. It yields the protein CATSDSRTGNEKLFF.

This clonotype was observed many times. As DNA, the CDR3 is TGCGCCAGCAGCGAAGGGGGAGGGGGCAGCTCCTACAATGAGCAGTTCTTC. Its translation is CASSEGGGGSSYNEQFF. J is TRBJ2-1 and V is TRBV5-1, with D perhaps matching TRBD1 or TRBD2 (7 bases each). V lost 4 bases and J 0 bases, leaving 17 bases between the germline ends. Germline V gene lookup returns CDR1 SGHRS and CDR2 YFSETQ. There are 17 residues in the CDR3.

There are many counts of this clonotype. The CDR3 region is CASSWGVEGPGSGELFF. In DNA form, the CDR3 reads TGTGCCAGCTCCTGGGGGGTGGAGGGCCCGGGGTCCGGGGAGCTGTTTTTT. This chain connects TRBV12-3 or TRBV12-4 to TRBJ2-2, with a possible D match to TRBD2 (6 bases). Trimming left V 8 bases short and J 6 bases short, with 25 bases between. The CDR3 sequence is 17 residues long.

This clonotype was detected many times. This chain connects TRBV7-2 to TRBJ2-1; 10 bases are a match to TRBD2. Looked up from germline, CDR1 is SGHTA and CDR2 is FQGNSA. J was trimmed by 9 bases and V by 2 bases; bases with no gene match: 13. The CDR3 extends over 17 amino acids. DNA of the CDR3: TGTGCCAGCAGCTTAAAAACTAGCGGGACCTCAGGGGGTGAGCAGTTCTTC. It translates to CASSLKTSGTSGGEQFF.

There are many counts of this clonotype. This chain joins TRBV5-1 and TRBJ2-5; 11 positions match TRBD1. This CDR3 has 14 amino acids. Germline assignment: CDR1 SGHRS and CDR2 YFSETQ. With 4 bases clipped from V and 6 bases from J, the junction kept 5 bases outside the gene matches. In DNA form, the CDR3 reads TGCGCCAGCAGCCCGGGACAGGGGGGAAAGACCCAGTACTTC. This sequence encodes CASSPGQGGKTQYF. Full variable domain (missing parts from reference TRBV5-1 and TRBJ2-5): KAGVTQTPRYLIKTRGQQVTLSCSPISGHRSVSWYQQTPGQGLQFLFEYFSETQRNKGNFPGRFSGRQFSNSRSEMNVSTLELGDSALYLCASSPGQGGKTQYFGPGTRLLVL.

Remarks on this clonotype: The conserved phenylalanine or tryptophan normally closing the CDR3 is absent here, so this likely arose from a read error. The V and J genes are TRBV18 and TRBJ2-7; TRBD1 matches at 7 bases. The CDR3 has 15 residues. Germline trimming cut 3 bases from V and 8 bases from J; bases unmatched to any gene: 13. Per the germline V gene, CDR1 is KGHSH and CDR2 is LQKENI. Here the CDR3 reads CASSPFGTELMKQYC. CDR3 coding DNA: TGTGCCAGCTCACCCTTCGGGACAGAGCTAATGAAGCAGTACTGC.

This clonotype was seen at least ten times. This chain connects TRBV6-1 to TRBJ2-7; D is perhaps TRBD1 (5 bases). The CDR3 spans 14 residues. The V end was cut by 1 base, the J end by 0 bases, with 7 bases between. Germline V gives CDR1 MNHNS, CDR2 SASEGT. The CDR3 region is CASSEGQSSYEQYF. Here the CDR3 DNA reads TGTGCCAGCAGTGAAGGACAGAGCTCCTACGAGCAGTACTTC.

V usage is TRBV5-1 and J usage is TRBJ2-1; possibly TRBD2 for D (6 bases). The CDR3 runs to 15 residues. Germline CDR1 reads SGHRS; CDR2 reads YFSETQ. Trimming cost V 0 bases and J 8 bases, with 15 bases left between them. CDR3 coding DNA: TGCGCCAGCAGCTTGGGGACTAACAGGAGCCATGAGCAGTTCTTC. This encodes CASSLGTNRSHEQFF. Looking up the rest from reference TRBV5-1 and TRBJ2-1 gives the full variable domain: KAGVTQTPRYLIKTRGQQVTLSCSPISGHRSVSWYQQTPGQGLQFLFEYFSETQRNKGNFPGRFSGRQFSNSRSEMNVSTLELGDSALYLCASSLGTNRSHEQFFGPGTRLTVL.

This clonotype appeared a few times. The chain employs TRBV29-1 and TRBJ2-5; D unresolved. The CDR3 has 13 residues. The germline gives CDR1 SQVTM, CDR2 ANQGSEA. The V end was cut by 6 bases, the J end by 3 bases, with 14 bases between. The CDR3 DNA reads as TGCAGCGTAGAGCGACCGATGGAAGAGACCCAGTACTTC. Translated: CSVERPMEETQYF. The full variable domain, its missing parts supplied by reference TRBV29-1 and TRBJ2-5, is SAVISQKPSRDICQRGTSLTIQCQVDSQVTMMFWYRQQPGQSLTLIATANQGSEATYESGFVIDKFPISRPNLTFSTLTVSNMSPEDSSIYLCSVERPMEETQYFGPGTRLLVL.

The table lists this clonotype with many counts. DNA for the CDR3: TGTGCCAGCAGCTTAGACCGGGGGGAGACCCAGTACTTC. Its protein is CASSLDRGETQYF. V and J are TRBV11-2 and TRBJ2-5, with a weak D call TRBD2 (6 bases). The V and J ends lost 0 bases and 5 bases respectively, with 7 bases between them. CDR3 length: 13 amino acids. Germline CDR1 and CDR2: SGHAT and FQNNGV.

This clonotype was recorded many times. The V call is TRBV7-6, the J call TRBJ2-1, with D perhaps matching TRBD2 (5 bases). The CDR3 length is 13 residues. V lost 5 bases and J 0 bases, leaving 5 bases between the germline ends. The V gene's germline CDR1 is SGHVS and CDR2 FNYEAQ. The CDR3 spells CASSGSSYNEQFF. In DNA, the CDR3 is TGTGCCAGCAGCGGGAGCTCCTACAATGAGCAGTTCTTC.

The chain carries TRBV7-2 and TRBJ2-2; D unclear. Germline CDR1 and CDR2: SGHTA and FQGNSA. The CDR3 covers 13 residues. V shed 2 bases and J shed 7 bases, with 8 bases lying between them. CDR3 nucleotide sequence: TGTGCCAGCAGCTTATTAGGTGGCGGGGAGCTGTTTTTT. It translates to CASSLLGGGELFF.

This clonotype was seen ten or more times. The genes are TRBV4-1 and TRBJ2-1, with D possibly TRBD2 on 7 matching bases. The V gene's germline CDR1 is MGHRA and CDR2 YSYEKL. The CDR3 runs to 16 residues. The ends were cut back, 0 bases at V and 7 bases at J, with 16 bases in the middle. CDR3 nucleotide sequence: TGCGCCAGCAGCCAAGAAGGGGGAGGGCCTAGGAATGAGCAGTTCTTC. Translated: CASSQEGGGPRNEQFF.

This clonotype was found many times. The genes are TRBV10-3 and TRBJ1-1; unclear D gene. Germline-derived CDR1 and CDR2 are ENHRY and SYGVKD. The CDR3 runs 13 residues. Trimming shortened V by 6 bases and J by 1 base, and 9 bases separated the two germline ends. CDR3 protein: CAIRELANTEAFF. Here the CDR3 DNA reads TGTGCCATCAGGGAGCTTGCGAACACTGAAGCTTTCTTT.

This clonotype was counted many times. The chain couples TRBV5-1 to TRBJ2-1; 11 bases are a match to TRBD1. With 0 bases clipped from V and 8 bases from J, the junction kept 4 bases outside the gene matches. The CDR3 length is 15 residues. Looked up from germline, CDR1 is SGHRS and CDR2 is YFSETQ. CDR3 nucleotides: TGCGCCAGCAGCTTGGTAGCGGACAGGGGGCATGAGCAGTTCTTC. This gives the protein CASSLVADRGHEQFF.

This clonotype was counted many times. The CDR3 protein is CASSSISTEAFF. In DNA, the CDR3 is TGTGCCAGCAGCTCCATTTCCACTGAAGCTTTCTTT. The chain recombines TRBV6-5 with TRBJ1-1; D is unclear. The germline gives CDR1 MNHEY, CDR2 SVGAGI. The CDR3 has 12 amino acids. V gave up 6 bases and J gave up 4 bases, with 9 bases separating them.

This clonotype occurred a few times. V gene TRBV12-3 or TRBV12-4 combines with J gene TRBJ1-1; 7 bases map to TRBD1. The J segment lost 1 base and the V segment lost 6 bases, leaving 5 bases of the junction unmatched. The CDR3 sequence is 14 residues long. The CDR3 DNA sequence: TGTGCCAGCAGCCGACAGGGTGGGAACACTGAAGCTTTCTTT. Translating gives CASSRQGGNTEAFF.

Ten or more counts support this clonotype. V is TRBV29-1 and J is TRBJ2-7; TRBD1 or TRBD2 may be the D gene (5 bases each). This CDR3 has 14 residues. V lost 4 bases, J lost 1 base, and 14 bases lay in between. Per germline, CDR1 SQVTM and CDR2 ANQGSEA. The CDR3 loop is CSVAGSQLSYEQYF. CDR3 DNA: TGCAGCGTTGCAGGGAGCCAGCTTTCCTACGAGCAGTACTTC.

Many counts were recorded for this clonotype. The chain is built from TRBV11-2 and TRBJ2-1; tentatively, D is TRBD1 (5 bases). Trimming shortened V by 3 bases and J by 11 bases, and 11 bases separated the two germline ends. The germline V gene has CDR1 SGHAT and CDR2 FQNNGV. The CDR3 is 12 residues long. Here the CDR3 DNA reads TGTGCCAGCAGCTTCGAAAAGGGGAAGCAGTTCTTC. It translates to CASSFEKGKQFF.

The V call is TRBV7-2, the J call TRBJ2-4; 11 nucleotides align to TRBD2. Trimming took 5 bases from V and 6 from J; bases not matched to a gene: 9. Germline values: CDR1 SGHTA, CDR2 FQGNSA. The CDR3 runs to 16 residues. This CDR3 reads CASSTLAGGPTNIQYF. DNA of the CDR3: TGTGCCAGCAGCACGTTAGCGGGAGGGCCTACAAACATTCAGTACTTC.

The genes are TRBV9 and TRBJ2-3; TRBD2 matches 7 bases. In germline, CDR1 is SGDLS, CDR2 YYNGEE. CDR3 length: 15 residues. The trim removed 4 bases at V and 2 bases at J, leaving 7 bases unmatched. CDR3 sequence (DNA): TGTGCCAGCAGCAACGTGGCGGGAGTCACAGATACGCAGTATTTT. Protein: CASSNVAGVTDTQYF. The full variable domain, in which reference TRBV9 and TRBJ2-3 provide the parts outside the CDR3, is DSGVTQTPKHLITATGQRVTLRCSPRSGDLSVYWYQQSLDQGLQFLIQYYNGEERAKGNILERFSAQQFPDLHSELNLSSLELGDSALYFCASSNVAGVTDTQYFGPGTRLTVL.

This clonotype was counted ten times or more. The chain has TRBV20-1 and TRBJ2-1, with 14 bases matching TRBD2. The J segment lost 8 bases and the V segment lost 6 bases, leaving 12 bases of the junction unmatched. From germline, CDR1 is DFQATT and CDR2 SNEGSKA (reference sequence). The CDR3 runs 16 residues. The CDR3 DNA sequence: TGCAGTGCCCCCGATTGGGGACTAGCGGGAGCCCATGAGCAGTTCTTC. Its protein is CSAPDWGLAGAHEQFF.

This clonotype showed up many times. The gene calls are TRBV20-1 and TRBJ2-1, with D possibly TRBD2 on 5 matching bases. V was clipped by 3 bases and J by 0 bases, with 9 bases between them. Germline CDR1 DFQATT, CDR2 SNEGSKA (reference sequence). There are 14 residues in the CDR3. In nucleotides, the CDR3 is TGCAGTGCTAGGGACTTGCTCTCCTACAATGAGCAGTTCTTC. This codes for CSARDLLSYNEQFF.